This TCR beta chain was documented in a study of cytomegalovirus exposure and HLA in healthy donors. Points on this clone: Because the CDR3's place on the DNA is in doubt, the DNA is left out and the CDR3 is given as listed by TCRdb.

Some clones are missing from TCRdb's copy, which holds only in-frame ones; the method was immunoSEQ multiplex PCR. The repertoire holds under 150,000 clones, with around 86% as singletons. Termini included, the CDR3 measures 15 amino acids. V and J are TRBV21-1 and TRBJ2-6; TRBD2, the table's D call, was not compared with the DNA. TRBV21-1 represents a pseudogene. The TCR sequence derives from a man in his late teens or twenties in good health and CMV-seropositive. Sequencing used PBMCs. The chain's CDR3 is CASSVWGAGANVLTF.